A selection of T cell receptor beta chains follows, all from one sample in a study of blood T cells in healthy people across ages. TCRdb re-called the 5' RACE reads with MiXCR, one entry per CDR3 protein. The sample includes 1,300,000 or so distinct CDR3 sequences, almost 60% of them seen just once. Sequencing input: blood. These receptors originate from a man aged 18 to 29 in good health. Each CDR3 is given with its conserved first and last residue. Clone size appears in some rows only: once, few, many, or a class for an expanded clone.

>.|TRBV14|few
CASSQSGGGYEQYF
>.|TRBV11-2|.
CASSSTASGGDYEQYF
>TRBJ1-5|TRBV15|few
CATSRLRRDRVYNQPQHF
>TRBJ2-7|TRBV6-1|.
CASVGSTSYEQYF
>TRBJ2-1|TRBV10-3|.
CAISGRGGENEQFF
>TRBJ2-3|TRBV4-2|.
CASSPRTSTRDTQYF
>TRBJ2-5|TRBV5-1|.
CASSLARPQETQYF
>TRBJ2-3|TRBV7-2|few
CASSGSGSGTQYF
>TRBJ2-1|TRBV11-2|once
CASTYNSAPYNEQFF
>TRBJ2-7|TRBV27|.
CASSLSIGHVTYEQYF